This T cell receptor beta chain was sequenced for a study of T cell responses to AZD1222 COVID-19 vaccine. Regarding the study as a whole: CD4 TCRs linked to vaccination spanned spike, dominating at 160-218 and 743-854. Among the donors, most were white British and more were female, and clonal diversity was possibly underestimated.

Looked up from germline, CDR1 is SQVTM and CDR2 is ANQGSEA. The CDR3 totals 12 residues. V shed 4 bases and J 4 bases; nucleotides not matched to a gene: 0. A note on this clone: Its antigen is undetermined.

Clones were sequenced by immunoSEQ multiplex PCR, and TCRdb holds only the in-frame ones, with some missing. Among tens of thousands of clones, approximately 90% were seen once, and the ten largest hold roughly a quarter. The sample was peripheral blood, taken on day 0 of AZD1222 vaccination. The receptor comes from an adult in good health. The V gene is TRBV29-1, the J gene TRBJ1-5; 8 bases align to TRBD1. CDR3 sequence reads: CSVGQGNQPQHF. As DNA, the CDR3 is TGCAGCGTTGGACAGGGGAATCAGCCCCAGCATTTT.